The rows below give T cell receptor beta chains drawn from one sample of a study of cytomegalovirus exposure and HLA in healthy donors. Only in-frame clones appear in the TCRdb table, and some are missing; sequencing was by immunoSEQ multiplex PCR. The table has 130,000 or so clones, roughly 91% seen once. Sequencing input: PBMCs. These receptors all come from a young man in good health and CMV-seronegative. CDR3s leave out the opening cysteine and the closing phenylalanine or tryptophan. Fields, in order: J gene, V gene, CDR3 protein.

TRBJ2-3 TRBV2 AIGEGVTDTQY
TRBJ2-7 TRBV7-2 ASSLDRQLYEQY
TRBJ2-7 TRBV6-5 ASSKTRLHEQY
TRBJ2-7 TRBV6-1 ASSDLRGRHEQY
TRBJ2-7 TRBV7-9 ASRRQGRNDEQY
TRBJ2-5 TRBV9 ASSPSGGLQTQY
TRBJ2-3 TRBV6-6 ASSSGAGVTDTQY
TRBJ2-1 TRBV18 ASSEGVASSYNEQF
TRBJ1-4 TRBV7-6 ASSRQGANEKLF
TRBJ1-2 TRBV28 ASTQGGHLYGYT
TRBJ1-5 TRBV10-1 ASSSGHGNQPQH
TRBJ2-1 TRBV7-9 ASSPQGVNNEQF
TRBJ2-7 TRBV29-1 SVNLGTGGGSVSYEQY
TRBJ1-2 TRBV2 ASSESRQAQYYGYT
TRBJ2-7 TRBV5-1 ASSLGGQVPYEQY
TRBJ1-4 TRBV5-1 ASSLGRGARWATNEKLF
TRBJ2-3 TRBV7-6 ASSLIRTGGSDTQY
TRBJ1-4 TRBV25-1 ASSVGGAARTNEKLF
TRBJ1-1 TRBV4-2 ASSQDKEGTEAF
TRBJ2-4 TRBV19 ASSMVLGLPDPKNIQY
TRBJ1-1 TRBV11-2 ASSLGGQGNTEAF
TRBJ2-3 TRBV10-3 AISDRPTVTDTQY
TRBJ1-1 TRBV7-6 ASSFGQGRGTEAF
TRBJ1-4 TRBV4-3 ASSASVRDRDEKLF
TRBJ1-1 TRBV4-3 ASSQDRQGVLWSTEAF
TRBJ2-7 TRBV4-1 ASSLLTGYVYEQY
TRBJ2-3 TRBV6-5 ASSYSGGNTDTQY
TRBJ1-2 TRBV30 AWSVPPSSTVYYGYT
TRBJ1-1 TRBV7-8 ASSPRQVAEAF
TRBJ2-3 TRBV7-6 ASSFGDGAGDTQY
TRBJ1-3 TRBV7-2 ASSPLQGPGNTIY
TRBJ1-5 TRBV29-1 SVLTGWSNQPQH
TRBJ2-1 TRBV7-2 ASSLRQYNSYNEQF